Listed below are T cell receptor beta chains from one sample, sequenced in a study of shared clonotypes between healthy human individuals. Some clones are missing from TCRdb's copy, which holds only in-frame ones; the method was immunoSEQ multiplex PCR. The sample records around 2,000,000 clones, under 95% being singletons. The sample comprised naive CD8+ T cells from PBMCs. The receptors derive from a man between 18 and 35 years old in good health. Some clones in this sample may be carry-over from other donors' samples. CDR3s include the opening cysteine and the closing phenylalanine or tryptophan. Each record gives: J gene, clone size, D gene, V gene, CDR3 protein, CDR3 DNA. The D gene is left open where the match is weak. A row's size may be missing; if present it is once, few, many or a size class.

>TRBJ1-1|once|NA|TRBV11-2
CASSPTPWGNTEAFF
TGTGCCAGCAGCCCCACCCCGTGGGGGAACACTGAAGCTTTCTTT
>TRBJ2-7|once|NA|TRBV30
CAWSVGGGNYEQYF
TGTGCCTGGAGTGTAGGGGGCGGGAACTACGAGCAGTACTTC
>TRBJ2-7|NA|NA|TRBV4-2
CASSQDIPTEQYF
TGTGCCAGCAGCCAGGACATTCCTACCGAGCAGTACTTC
>TRBJ2-1|NA|TRBD2|TRBV6-4
CASSLAGGTYNEQFF
TGTGCCAGCAGTCTAGCGGGAGGAACCTACAATGAGCAGTTCTTC
>TRBJ2-2|NA|TRBD1|TRBV28
CASEGSRGRSGELFF
TGTGCCAGCGAAGGGAGCAGGGGGCGCTCGGGGGAGCTGTTTTTT
>TRBJ1-1|few|NA|TRBV19
CASSIIGVRTEAFF
TGTGCCAGTAGTATTATAGGGGTCCGCACTGAAGCTTTCTTT
>TRBJ1-1|NA|NA|TRBV9
CASSAGTSGIEAFF
TGTGCCAGCAGCGCCGGGACAAGCGGAATTGAAGCTTTCTTT
>TRBJ1-1|once|NA|TRBV9
CASSVEQGGEAFF
TGTGCCAGCAGCGTGGAACAGGGAGGTGAAGCTTTCTTT
>TRBJ2-1|NA|NA|TRBV28
CASSFHAGSSYNEQFF
TGTGCCAGCAGTTTCCACGCGGGGAGCTCCTACAATGAGCAGTTCTTC
>TRBJ2-2|NA|NA|TRBV7-6
CASKIRSGGPNTGELFF
TGTGCCAGCAAAATACGAAGCGGAGGGCCGAACACCGGGGAGCTGTTTTTT
>TRBJ1-4|NA|NA|TRBV5-1
CASSPLGGRSNEKLFF
TGCGCCAGCAGCCCTCTTGGGGGCCGTTCAAATGAAAAACTGTTTTTT
>TRBJ2-7|NA|TRBD2|TRBV2
CASSVGGRSYEQYF
TGTGCCAGCAGTGTGGGCGGGAGATCCTACGAGCAGTACTTC
>TRBJ2-7|NA|NA|TRBV27
CASSLSRQIYEQYF
TGTGCCAGCAGTTTATCGAGACAAATCTACGAGCAGTACTTC
>TRBJ2-1|few|NA|TRBV5-4
CASSLVPDGGDEQFF
TGTGCCAGCAGCTTGGTACCAGACGGTGGTGATGAGCAGTTCTTC
>TRBJ1-2|NA|NA|TRBV7-9
CASSPRDMSTPNYGYTF
TGTGCCAGCAGCCCCCGGGACATGTCCACACCTAACTATGGCTACACCTTC
>TRBJ1-4|NA|NA|TRBV2
CASSDIGGEKLFF
TGTGCCAGCAGTGATATAGGGGGTGAAAAACTGTTTTTT
>TRBJ2-3|NA|NA|TRBV7-9
CASSLVSHSWSEDTQYF
TGTGCCAGCAGCTTAGTCTCACATTCATGGAGTGAAGATACGCAGTATTTT
>TRBJ2-7|NA|NA|TRBV19
CASSRSLAREQYF
TGTGCCAGTAGCCGAAGCCTTGCGCGGGAGCAGTACTTC
>TRBJ1-2|NA|NA|TRBV15
CATSSYQGSYGYTF
TGTGCCACCAGCAGCTACCAGGGGTCCTATGGCTACACCTTC
>TRBJ2-2|NA|TRBD1|TRBV27
CASSVDRDRAFTGELFF
TGTGCCAGCAGTGTGGACCGGGACAGGGCCTTCACCGGGGAGCTGTTTTTT
>TRBJ2-2|NA|NA|TRBV6-5
CASSYSRNTGELFF
TGTGCCAGCAGTTATTCTAGGAACACCGGGGAGCTGTTTTTT
>TRBJ2-2|NA|NA|TRBV19
CASKPDDGTGELFF
TGTGCTTCTAAGCCGGACGATGGCACCGGGGAGCTGTTTTTT
>TRBJ2-7|NA|TRBD1|TRBV30
CACFGQGSYEQYF
TGTGCCTGTTTTGGACAGGGTAGCTACGAGCAGTACTTC
>TRBJ2-1|NA|TRBD2|TRBV19
CASSSSGNDNEQFF
TGTGCCAGTAGTAGTAGCGGGAACGACAATGAGCAGTTCTTC
>TRBJ2-7|NA|NA|TRBV7-2
CASSSGSTYEQYF
TGTGCCAGCAGCTCGGGGTCGACCTACGAGCAGTACTTC
>TRBJ2-3|NA|NA|TRBV9
CVSSPRTAITDTQYF
TGTGTCAGCAGCCCCCGGACCGCAATCACAGATACGCAGTATTTT
>TRBJ2-1|NA|NA|TRBV28
CASPSTREYNEQFF
TGTGCCAGCCCCTCGACTAGGGAATACAATGAGCAGTTCTTC
>TRBJ2-1|NA|NA|TRBV28
CASSLSSGNEQFF
TGTGCCAGCAGTTTATCATCGGGCAATGAGCAGTTCTTC
>TRBJ1-1|NA|NA|TRBV5-8
CASTFGGLNTEAFF
TGTGCCAGCACCTTCGGGGGGTTGAACACTGAAGCTTTCTTT
>TRBJ2-5|NA|NA|TRBV5-4
CASSLRTEQETQYF
TGTGCCAGCAGCTTGAGGACAGAACAAGAGACCCAGTACTTC
>TRBJ2-3|NA|TRBD2|TRBV4-3
CASSDGLAGEEGFTDTQYF
TGCGCCAGCAGCGATGGACTAGCGGGAGAGGAGGGGTTCACAGATACGCAGTATTTT
>TRBJ1-1|NA|NA|TRBV28
CASSFIMNTEAFF
TGTGCCAGCAGTTTCATAATGAACACTGAAGCTTTCTTT
>TRBJ1-3|NA|NA|TRBV28
CASSLGLTGNTIYF
TGTGCCAGCAGTTTAGGGCTAACTGGAAACACCATATATTTT
>TRBJ1-1|few|NA|TRBV27
CASSGRVGNTEAFF
TGTGCCAGCAGTGGAAGGGTTGGGAACACTGAAGCTTTCTTT
>TRBJ1-3|NA|TRBD1|TRBV7-6
CASSLKGAPIMGNTIYF
TGTGCCAGCAGCTTGAAGGGGGCACCAATAATGGGAAACACCATATATTTT
>TRBJ2-3|once|NA|TRBV4-2
CASSQAPLGPTDTQYF
TGTGCCAGCAGCCAAGCGCCGCTTGGCCCGACAGATACGCAGTATTTT
>TRBJ2-1|NA|NA|TRBV6-5
CASSYSKTRNEQFF
TGTGCCAGCAGTTACTCAAAGACTAGGAATGAGCAGTTCTTC
>TRBJ1-1|NA|NA|TRBV10-2
CASSKERAMNTEAFF
TGCGCCAGCAGTAAGGAGAGGGCTATGAACACTGAAGCTTTCTTT
>TRBJ1-1|NA|NA|TRBV27
CASRGFRGGTEAFF
TGTGCCAGCAGAGGGTTCCGGGGGGGCACTGAAGCTTTCTTT
>TRBJ2-7|NA|NA|TRBV5-1
CASSLGLAALSFSYEQYF
TGCGCCAGCAGCTTGGGGCTAGCAGCGTTGTCATTTTCCTACGAGCAGTACTTC
>TRBJ1-1|NA|NA|TRBV5-1
CASSLYTGTIEAFF
TGCGCCAGCAGCCTCTATACGGGAACGATCGAAGCTTTCTTT
>TRBJ2-3|NA|NA|TRBV5-4
CASSGKRETTRMNTDTQYF
TGTGCCAGCAGCGGCAAGAGAGAGACTACCCGTATGAACACAGATACGCAGTATTTT
>TRBJ1-4|NA|TRBD1|TRBV16
CASSQSRQGVTNEKLFF
TGTGCCAGCAGCCAATCCCGACAGGGTGTGACTAATGAAAAACTGTTTTTT
>TRBJ2-7|NA|NA|TRBV4-2
CASSQFLEGASYEQYF
TGTGCCAGCAGCCAATTTCTGGAGGGAGCTTCCTACGAGCAGTACTTC
>TRBJ1-3|NA|NA|TRBV11-2
CATDVSYSGNTIYF
TGTGCCACCGATGTTTCGTACTCTGGAAACACCATATATTTT
>TRBJ2-1|NA|NA|TRBV13
CASSHGLVSYNEQFF
TGTGCCAGCAGTCACGGACTTGTCTCCTACAATGAGCAGTTCTTC